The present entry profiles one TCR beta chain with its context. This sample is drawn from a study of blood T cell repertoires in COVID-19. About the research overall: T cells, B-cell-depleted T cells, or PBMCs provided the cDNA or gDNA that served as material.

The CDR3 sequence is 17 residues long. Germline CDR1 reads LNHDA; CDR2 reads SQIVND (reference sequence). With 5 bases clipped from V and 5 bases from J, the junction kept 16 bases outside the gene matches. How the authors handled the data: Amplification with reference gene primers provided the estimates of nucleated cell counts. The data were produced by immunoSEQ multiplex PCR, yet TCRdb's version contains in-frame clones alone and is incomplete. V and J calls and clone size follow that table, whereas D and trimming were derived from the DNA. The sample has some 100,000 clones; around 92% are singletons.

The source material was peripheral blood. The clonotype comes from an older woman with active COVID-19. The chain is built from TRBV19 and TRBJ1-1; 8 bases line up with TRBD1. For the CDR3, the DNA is TGTGCCAGTAGTGCTAGAGCCGGGACAGGCCCTTCGACTGAAGCTTTCTTT. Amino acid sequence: CASSARAGTGPSTEAFF.